One and the same sample provided the 18 T cell receptor beta chains below, sequenced in a study of T cell responses to AZD1222 COVID-19 vaccine. The repertoire was sequenced with immunoSEQ multiplex PCR; TCRdb's copy has only in-frame clones and lacks some. The sample shows tens of thousands of clones, approximately 91% of them seen only once. The sample consisted of peripheral blood, taken on day 0 of AZD1222 vaccination. These receptors were collected from an adult in good health.

This clone was found a few times. The gene calls are TRBV14 and TRBJ1-2; D is ambiguous. The germline CDR1 and CDR2 sequences are SGHDN and FVKESK. V was cut by 3 bases and J by 7 bases, with 12 bases left in between. The CDR3 has 13 amino acids. CDR3 protein: CASSQGDTRGYTF. The CDR3, as DNA: TGTGCCAGCAGCCAGGGCGACACTCGTGGCTACACCTTC.

The chain is built from TRBV5-6 and TRBJ1-6; unclear D gene. CDR3 length: 13 amino acids. Germline V gives CDR1 SGHDT, CDR2 YYEEEE. V was clipped by 8 bases and J by 6 bases, with 12 bases between them. Here the CDR3 DNA reads TGTGCCAGGATCGGACTGAGTAATTCACCCCTCCACTTT. Its translation: CARIGLSNSPLHF.

The gene calls are TRBV7-2 and TRBJ1-2, with 8 bases that match TRBD1. J was trimmed by 4 bases and V by 5 bases; bases with no gene match: 12. The CDR3 length is 16 residues. Germline V lookup: CDR1 SGHTA, CDR2 FQGNSA. The CDR3 DNA is TGTGCCAGCAGCCCACACGGGACAGGCGGAATCTATGGCTACACCTTC. Its protein product is CASSPHGTGGIYGYTF.

The rearrangement uses TRBV5-4 and TRBJ2-3; D uncertain. Germline V gives CDR1 SGHNT, CDR2 YYREEE (reference sequence). This CDR3 region has 15 residues. Trimming pared 4 bases from V and 1 base from J, leaving 13 bases between. CDR3 DNA: TGTGCCAGCAGCCCGGCTTCCCGGGGCACAGATACGCAGTATTTT. This codes for CASSPASRGTDTQYF.

The chain recombines TRBV14 with TRBJ1-2; no firm D call. From germline, CDR1 is SGHDN and CDR2 FVKESK. Trimming left V 4 bases short and J 4 bases short, with 13 bases between. The CDR3 contains 14 residues. In DNA form, the CDR3 reads TGTGCCAGCAGCCTTAGAGGCAGCCGCTATGGCTACACCTTC. This encodes CASSLRGSRYGYTF.

This clone was seen once. V usage is TRBV11-2 and J usage is TRBJ1-3, with no clear D. The CDR3 runs 17 residues. The germline V and J ends were trimmed by 4 bases and 0 bases, with 16 bases remaining between them. Germline V gene lookup returns CDR1 SGHAT and CDR2 FQNNGV. CDR3 sequence reads: CASSYPTRGSSGNTIYF. The CDR3 region has the DNA TGTGCCAGCAGCTACCCCACACGGGGAAGCTCTGGAAACACCATATATTTT.

A remark on this clone: Other DNA sequences in the sample encode the same CDR3. The chain uses TRBV7-3 and TRBJ1-2; D might be TRBD1 (5 bases). CDR1 and CDR2 (germline): SGHTA, FQGTGA. The CDR3 has 13 residues. The ends were cut back, 5 bases at V and 2 bases at J, with 9 bases in the middle. CDR3 region: CASSPDRNYGYTF. The CDR3 nucleotides read TGTGCCAGCAGCCCAGACAGAAACTATGGCTACACCTTC.

The chain couples TRBV7-2 to TRBJ1-5, with TRBD1 matching 7 bases. The CDR3 runs 14 residues. Germline assignment: CDR1 SGHTA and CDR2 FQGNSA. The trim removed 5 bases at V and 9 bases at J, leaving 10 bases unmatched. The CDR3 nucleotides read TGTGCCAGCAGCGGACGACAGGGAAGACTGCCCCAGCATTTT. This translates into CASSGRQGRLPQHF. The full variable domain, with the rest looked up from reference TRBV7-2 and TRBJ1-5, is GAGVSQSPSNKVTEKGKDVELRCDPISGHTALYWYRQSLGQGLEFLIYFQGNSAPDKSGLPSDRFSAERTGGSVSTLTIQRTQQEDSAVYLCASSGRQGRLPQHFGDGTRLSIL.

The chain carries TRBV18 and TRBJ2-7, with D possibly matching TRBD1 (5 bases). The CDR3 is made up of 13 amino acids. Germline V CDR1 and CDR2: KGHSH, LQKENI. V lost 3 bases to trimming and J lost 3 bases, with 9 bases between them. DNA of the CDR3: TGTGCCAGCTCACCGACAGAGTACTACGAGCAGTACTTC. It is translated as CASSPTEYYEQYF.

The chain employs TRBV6-5 and TRBJ1-1; D is possibly TRBD1 (5 bases). This CDR3 region has 13 residues. Germline CDR1 reads MNHEY; CDR2 reads SVGAGI. V lost 5 bases to trimming and J lost 1 base, with 8 bases between them. The DNA for the CDR3 is TGTGCCAGCAGTAGTGGGGGGAACACTGAAGCTTTCTTT. It specifies CASSSGGNTEAFF.

The chain has TRBV5-1 and TRBJ2-1; the D is unclear. This CDR3 is 16 amino acids long. The germline V and J ends were trimmed by 5 bases and 8 bases, with 23 bases remaining between them. Germline V gene lookup returns CDR1 SGHRS and CDR2 YFSETQ. The CDR3 DNA reads as TGCGCCAGCAGATTTACTCCCAGCGTTGCGTACTATGAGCAGTTCTTC. It specifies CASRFTPSVAYYEQFF.

The V and J genes are TRBV7-3 and TRBJ2-1, with 12 bases lining up with TRBD2. The CDR3 has 15 amino acids. The V gene end was trimmed by 4 bases and the J gene end by 7 bases; junction bases not matched to a gene: 5. Germline V lookup: CDR1 SGHTA, CDR2 FQGTGA. CDR3 in DNA: TGTGCCAGCAGCTCCTTAGGACTAGCGGGGAATGAGCAGTTCTTC. Residues: CASSSLGLAGNEQFF. The entire variable domain, with the rest obtained from reference TRBV7-3 and TRBJ2-1, is as follows: GAGVSQTPSNKVTEKGKYVELRCDPISGHTALYWYRQSLGQGPEFLIYFQGTGAADDSGLPNDRFFAVRPEGSVSTLKIQRTERGDSAVYLCASSSLGLAGNEQFFGPGTRLTVL.

CDR3 coding DNA: TGTGCCAGCAGTTACCTCCCGGCCTCGAGGTATGGCTACACCTTC. Translated, it gives CASSYLPASRYGYTF. The chain employs TRBV27 and TRBJ1-2; D call uncertain. Trimming shortened V by 4 bases and J by 5 bases, and 17 bases separated the two germline ends. The CDR3 totals 15 residues. Germline V gene sequence: CDR1 MNHEY, CDR2 SMNVEV (reference sequence).

CDR3 loop: CASSLASGGYYEQYF. CDR3 in DNA: TGTGCCAGCAGCTTAGCTTCGGGGGGATACTACGAGCAGTACTTC. V is TRBV7-2 and J is TRBJ2-7; 7 nucleotides agree with TRBD2. The V gene end was trimmed by 0 bases and the J gene end by 3 bases; junction bases not matched to a gene: 5. Germline V gene data show CDR1 as SGHTA and CDR2 as FQGNSA. The CDR3 runs 15 residues.

The chain combines TRBV6-5 with TRBJ1-5, with TRBD1 identical over 7 bases. The germline gives CDR1 MNHEY, CDR2 SVGAGI. There are 13 residues in the CDR3. V was pared by 6 bases and J by 5 bases, with 4 bases of the junction left unmatched. CDR3: CASSRDRDQPQHF. The CDR3 DNA reads TGTGCCAGCAGCCGGGACAGAGATCAGCCCCAGCATTTT.

The chain recombines TRBV3-1 (or the pseudogene TRBV3-2) with TRBJ1-2; D ambiguous. The germline V gene has CDR1 LGHDT and CDR2 YNNKEL (reference sequence). There are 14 residues in the CDR3. V was clipped by 1 base and J by 4 bases, with 10 bases between them. Here the CDR3 reads CASSQGGWGYGYTF. The CDR3 bases are TGTGCCAGCAGCCAAGGGGGTTGGGGCTATGGCTACACCTTC.

The chain uses TRBV5-8 and TRBJ2-7, with a tentative D call TRBD2 (6 bases). CDR3 length equals 14 residues. V lost 4 bases and J lost 5, with 16 bases in between. Per the germline V gene, CDR1 is SGHTS and CDR2 is YDEGEE. The CDR3 loop is CASSGSGRGNEQYF. In DNA, the CDR3 is TGTGCCAGCAGCGGTTCCGGGAGAGGGAACGAGCAGTACTTC.

This chain uses TRBV29-1 with TRBJ1-1; D possibly corresponds to TRBD1 (6 bases). CDR1 is SQVTM, CDR2 ANQGSEA, per germline. This CDR3 spans 13 amino acids. V lost 1 base, J lost 0 bases, and 6 bases lay in between. CDR3 loop: CSVEGTVNTEAFF. CDR3 in DNA: TGCAGCGTTGAAGGGACAGTGAACACTGAAGCTTTCTTT.